This TCR beta chain comes out of a study of vaccination effects on CD4 cells after COVID-19. Study results and limitations: Late post-vaccination samples showed marked contraction of infection- and vaccine-induced clones.

Prior to sequencing, the ViraFEST assay stimulated PBMC with viral peptide pools, which expanded the antigen-specific CD4+ T cells. When 10 to 11 days of culture had elapsed, CD4+ T cells were isolated. Two-dose vaccination with either BNT162b2 or mRNA-1273 was given to the participants. Testing of the vaccine recipients showed negative nucleocapsid antibodies and no prior SARS-CoV-2 infection. It was with approximately 9.6 IU/ml IL-2 and 10 ug/ml peptides that a few million PBMC per well were cultured. Measured with immunoSEQ multiplex PCR; TCRdb has only the in-frame clones, and not every one. Of around 22,000 clones in the sample, approximately 76% are singletons; the top ten hold 9% to 9.5%. About this clone itself: Its specificity is unknown.

The V end lost 2 bases, the J end lost 4 bases, and 11 bases lay between the germline ends. Per germline, CDR1 SEHNR and CDR2 FQNEAQ (reference sequence). There are 14 residues in the CDR3. The TCR comes from a human donor who received a COVID-19 vaccine. Sequences were derived from CD4+ T cells from PBMCs cultured with HCoV-229E spike peptides, sampled after COVID-19 vaccination. The chain recombines TRBV7-9 with TRBJ1-1, with D unclear. This chain's CDR3 is CASSLSAGFTEAFF. The DNA for the CDR3 is TGTGCCAGCAGCTTAAGTGCTGGGTTCACTGAAGCTTTCTTT.